This entry is about one TCR beta chain. These data originate in a study of blood T cell repertoires in COVID-19. Study background: Acute and convalescent COVID-19 specimens originated in the United States, Italy and Spain. T cells, B-cell-depleted T cells, or PBMCs supplied cDNA or gDNA.

The V segment lost 2 bases and the J segment 5 bases; nucleotides outside the gene matches: 6. The CDR3 is 16 residues long. Germline CDR1 MNHEY, CDR2 SVGAGI. In the source study's methods: Amplifying reference gene primers gave estimates of nucleated cell counts. Only in-frame clones appear in the TCRdb table, and some are missing; sequencing was by immunoSEQ multiplex PCR. V and J calls and clone size are as listed in that table; D and trimming were resolved from the DNA. The sample consists of about 340,000 clones, about 90% of them appearing once. Seattle-derived patients entered the study during active infection and were followed longitudinally.

The clonotype comes from a woman between 45 and 60 years old with COVID-19, enrolled during active disease. Sample: peripheral blood. The V call is TRBV6-5, the J call TRBJ2-5, with 12 bases that match TRBD2. The CDR3, as DNA: TGTGCCAGCAGTTACGGCTCTAGCGGGAGGGGGGAGACCCAGTACTTC. It encodes CASSYGSSGRGETQYF.